A selection of T cell receptor beta chains follows, all from one sample in a study of shared clonotypes between healthy human individuals. The data were produced by immunoSEQ multiplex PCR, yet TCRdb's version contains in-frame clones alone and is incomplete. The sample carries about 820,000 clones, almost 95% recorded once. The source material was naive CD8+ T cells sorted from blood. The receptors originated from a man between 25 and 39 years old in good health. CDR3s include the opening cysteine and the closing phenylalanine or tryptophan. D genes are given only for firm matches.

d_gene,v_gene,j_gene,CDR3nt,CDR3aa
TRBD2,TRBV7-9,TRBJ2-4,TGTGCCAGCAGCCCGGGAGGACTACGCCCCGCTTCCAAAAACATTCAGTACTTC,CASSPGGLRPASKNIQYF
NA,TRBV6-5,TRBJ2-3,TGTGCCAGCAGATTAGGGGCGGGCACAGATACGCAGTATTTT,CASRLGAGTDTQYF
TRBD1,TRBV27,TRBJ2-1,TGTGCCAGCAGTTTATCAGCACAGGGGGCAAATGAGCAGTTCTTC,CASSLSAQGANEQFF
TRBD2,TRBV27,TRBJ2-7,TGTGCCAGCAGTTTACTTAGCGGGAGCATCGACGAGCAGTACTTC,CASSLLSGSIDEQYF
NA,TRBV6-6,TRBJ2-1,TGTGCCAGCCGGGACCCAGTCGGTGAGCAGTTCTTC,CASRDPVGEQFF
NA,TRBV7-9,TRBJ2-1,TGTGCCAGCAGCTCCTCCGAGGGGGGGCTCAATGAGCAGTTCTTC,CASSSSEGGLNEQFF
TRBD2,TRBV7-9,TRBJ2-7,TGTGCCAGCAGCTTAGGGACTAGCCCGTACGAGCAGTACTTC,CASSLGTSPYEQYF
NA,TRBV19,TRBJ2-1,TGTGCCAGTAGTATCAGACAGGCAGCATACAATGAGCAGTTCTTC,CASSIRQAAYNEQFF
TRBD1,TRBV30,TRBJ2-7,TGTGCCTGGAGCTCCGGGACAGGGGCCGAGCAGTACTTC,CAWSSGTGAEQYF
TRBD1,TRBV27,TRBJ1-5,TGTGCCAGCAGCATTATGGGACAGGGGATACACAATCAGCCCCAGCATTTT,CASSIMGQGIHNQPQHF
TRBD2,TRBV7-9,TRBJ2-5,TGTGCCAGCAGCCCGGAGCGGGAGGGTGGAGAGACCCAGTACTTC,CASSPEREGGETQYF
NA,TRBV5-6,TRBJ2-2,TGTGCCAGCAGCTTGATTTTGAACACCGGGGAGCTGTTTTTT,CASSLILNTGELFF
TRBD2,TRBV5-1,TRBJ2-1,TGCGCCAGCAGCTTGCGGCTAGCGGGGTACAATGAGCAGTTCTTC,CASSLRLAGYNEQFF